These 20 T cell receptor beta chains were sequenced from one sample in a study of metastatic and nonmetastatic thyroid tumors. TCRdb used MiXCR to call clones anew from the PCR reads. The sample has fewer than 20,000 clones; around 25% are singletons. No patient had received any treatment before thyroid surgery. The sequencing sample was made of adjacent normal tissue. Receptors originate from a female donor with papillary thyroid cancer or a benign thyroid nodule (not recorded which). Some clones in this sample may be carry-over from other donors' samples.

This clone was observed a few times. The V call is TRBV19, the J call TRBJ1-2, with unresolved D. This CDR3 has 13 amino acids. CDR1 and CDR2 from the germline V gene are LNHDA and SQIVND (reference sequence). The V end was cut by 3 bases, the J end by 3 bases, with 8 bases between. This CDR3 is CASSMGWDYGYTF. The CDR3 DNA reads TGTGCCAGTAGTATGGGGTGGGACTATGGCTACACCTTC.

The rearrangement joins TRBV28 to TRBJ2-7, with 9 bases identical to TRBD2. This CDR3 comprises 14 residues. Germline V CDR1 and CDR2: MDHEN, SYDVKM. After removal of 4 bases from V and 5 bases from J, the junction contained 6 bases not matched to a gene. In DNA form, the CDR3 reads TGTGCCAGCAGTTCCTTAGCGGGAGTTAACGAGCAGTACTTC. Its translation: CASSSLAGVNEQYF.

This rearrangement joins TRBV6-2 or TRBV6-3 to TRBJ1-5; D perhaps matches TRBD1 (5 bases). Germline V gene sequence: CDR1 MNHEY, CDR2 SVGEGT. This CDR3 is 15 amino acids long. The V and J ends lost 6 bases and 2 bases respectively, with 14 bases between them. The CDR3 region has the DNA TGTGCCAGCAGCCCCGCGGGGACGTGCAATCAGCCCCAGCATTTT. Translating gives CASSPAGTCNQPQHF.

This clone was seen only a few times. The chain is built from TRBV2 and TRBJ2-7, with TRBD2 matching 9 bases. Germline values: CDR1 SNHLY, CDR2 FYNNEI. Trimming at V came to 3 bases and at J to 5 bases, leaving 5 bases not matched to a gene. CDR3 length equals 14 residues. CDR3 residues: CASSDLGTSNEQYF. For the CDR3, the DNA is TGTGCCAGCAGTGATTTAGGGACTAGCAACGAGCAGTACTTC.

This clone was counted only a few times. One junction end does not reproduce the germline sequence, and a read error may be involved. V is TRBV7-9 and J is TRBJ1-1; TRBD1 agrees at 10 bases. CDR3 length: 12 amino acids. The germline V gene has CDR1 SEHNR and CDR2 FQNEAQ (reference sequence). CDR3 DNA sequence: TGTGCCGGCAGCGGACAGGGGGCTGAAGCTTTCTTT. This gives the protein CAGSGQGAEAFF.

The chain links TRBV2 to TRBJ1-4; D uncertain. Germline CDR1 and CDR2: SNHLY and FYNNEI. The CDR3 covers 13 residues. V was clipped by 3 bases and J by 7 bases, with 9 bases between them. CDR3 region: CASSELPVEKLFF. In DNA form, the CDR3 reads TGTGCCAGCAGTGAGCTGCCAGTTGAAAAACTGTTTTTT.

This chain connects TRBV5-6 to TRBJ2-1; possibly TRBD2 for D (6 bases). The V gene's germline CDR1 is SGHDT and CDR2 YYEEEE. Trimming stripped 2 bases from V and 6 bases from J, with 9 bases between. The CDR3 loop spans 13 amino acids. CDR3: CASSFGGTNEQFF. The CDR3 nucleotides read TGTGCCAGCAGCTTCGGGGGTACCAATGAGCAGTTCTTC. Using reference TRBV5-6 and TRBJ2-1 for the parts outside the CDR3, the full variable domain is DAGVTQSPTHLIKTRGQQVTLRCSPKSGHDTVSWYQQALGQGPQFIFQYYEEEERQRGNFPDRFSGHQFPNYSSELNVNALLLGDSALYLCASSFGGTNEQFFGPGTRLTVL.

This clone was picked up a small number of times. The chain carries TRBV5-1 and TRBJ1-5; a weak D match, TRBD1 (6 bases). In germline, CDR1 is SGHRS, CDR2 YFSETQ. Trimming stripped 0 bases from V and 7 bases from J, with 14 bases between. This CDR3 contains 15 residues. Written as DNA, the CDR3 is TGCGCCAGCAGCTTGGTTGGGGGGGCAGGGCAGCCCCAGCATTTT. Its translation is CASSLVGGAGQPQHF.

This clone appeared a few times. The CDR3 sequence is CSARGGDNYGYTF. The CDR3 DNA is TGCAGTGCTAGGGGGGGGGATAACTATGGCTACACCTTC. The rearrangement joins TRBV20-1 to TRBJ1-2, with D tentatively TRBD1 (5 bases). V was pared by 3 bases and J by 1 base, with 9 bases between. Germline-derived CDR1 and CDR2 are DFQATT and SNEGSKA (reference sequence). The CDR3 loop spans 13 amino acids.

CDR3 in amino acids: CASRPGTVSGYGYTF. The CDR3 coding sequence is TGTGCCAGCAGACCCGGGACAGTCTCCGGCTATGGCTACACCTTC. The V gene is TRBV6-1, the J gene TRBJ1-2; 7 bases agree with TRBD1. CDR1 MNHNS and CDR2 SASEGT come from the germline V gene. This CDR3 is 15 amino acids long. With V trimmed by 6 bases and J by 4 bases, 11 bases remained unmatched.

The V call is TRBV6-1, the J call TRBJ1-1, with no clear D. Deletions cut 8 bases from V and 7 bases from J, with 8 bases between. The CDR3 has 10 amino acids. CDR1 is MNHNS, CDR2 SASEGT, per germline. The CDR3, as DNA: TGTGCCAGCCGAGCGCTTGAAGCTTTCTTT. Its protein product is CASRALEAFF.

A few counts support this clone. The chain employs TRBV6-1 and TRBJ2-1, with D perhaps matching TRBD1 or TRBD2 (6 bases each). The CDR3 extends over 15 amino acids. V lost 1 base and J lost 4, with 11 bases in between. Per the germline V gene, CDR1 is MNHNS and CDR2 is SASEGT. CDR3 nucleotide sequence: TGTGCCAGCAGTGAAGATAGGGGGGCTTACAATGAGCAGTTCTTC. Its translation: CASSEDRGAYNEQFF.

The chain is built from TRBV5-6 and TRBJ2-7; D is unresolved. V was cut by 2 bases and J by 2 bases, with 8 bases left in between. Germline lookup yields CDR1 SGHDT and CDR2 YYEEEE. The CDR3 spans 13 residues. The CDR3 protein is CASSLPHTYEQYF. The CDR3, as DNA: TGTGCCAGCAGCTTACCCCATACCTACGAGCAGTACTTC.

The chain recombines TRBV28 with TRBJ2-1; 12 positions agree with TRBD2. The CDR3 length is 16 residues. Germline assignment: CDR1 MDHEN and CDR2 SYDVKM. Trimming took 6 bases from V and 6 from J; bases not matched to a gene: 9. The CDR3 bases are TGTGCCAGCAGGGGATTGACTAGCGGGAGAATCAATGAGCAGTTCTTC. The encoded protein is CASRGLTSGRINEQFF.

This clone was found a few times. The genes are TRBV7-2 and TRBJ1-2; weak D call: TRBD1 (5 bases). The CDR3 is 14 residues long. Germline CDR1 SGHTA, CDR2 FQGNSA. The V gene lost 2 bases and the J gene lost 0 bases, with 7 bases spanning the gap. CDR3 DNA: TGTGCCAGCAGCTTATGGGGGACTAACTATGGCTACACCTTC. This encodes CASSLWGTNYGYTF.

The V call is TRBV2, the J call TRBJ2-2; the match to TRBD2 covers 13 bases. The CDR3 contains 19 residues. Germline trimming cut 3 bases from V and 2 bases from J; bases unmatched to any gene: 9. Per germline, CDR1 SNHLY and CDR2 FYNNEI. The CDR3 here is CASSDIKGLAGANTGELFF. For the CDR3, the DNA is TGTGCCAGCAGTGATATAAAAGGACTAGCGGGGGCCAACACCGGGGAGCTGTTTTTT.

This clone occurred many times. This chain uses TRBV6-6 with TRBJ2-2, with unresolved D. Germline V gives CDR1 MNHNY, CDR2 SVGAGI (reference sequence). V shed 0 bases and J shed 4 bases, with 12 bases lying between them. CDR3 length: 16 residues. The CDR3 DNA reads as TGTGCCAGCAGTTACTCGACTGAGGAGAGCACCGGGGAGCTGTTTTTT. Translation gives CASSYSTEESTGELFF.

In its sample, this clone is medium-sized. The CDR3: CASRDVVDEQFF. The CDR3 DNA reads as TGCGCCAGCAGGGACGTGGTGGATGAGCAGTTCTTC. This chain connects TRBV5-1 to TRBJ2-1; D unresolved. The CDR3 totals 12 residues. CDR1 and CDR2 (germline): SGHRS, YFSETQ. The V and J ends lost 5 bases and 8 bases respectively, with 11 bases between them.

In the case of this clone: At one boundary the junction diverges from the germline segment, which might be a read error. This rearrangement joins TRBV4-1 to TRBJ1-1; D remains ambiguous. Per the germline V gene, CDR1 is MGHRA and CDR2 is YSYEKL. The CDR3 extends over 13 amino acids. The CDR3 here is CARSHRGYTEAVF. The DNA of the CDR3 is TGCGCCAGAAGCCATCGCGGTTACACTGAAGCTGTCTTT.

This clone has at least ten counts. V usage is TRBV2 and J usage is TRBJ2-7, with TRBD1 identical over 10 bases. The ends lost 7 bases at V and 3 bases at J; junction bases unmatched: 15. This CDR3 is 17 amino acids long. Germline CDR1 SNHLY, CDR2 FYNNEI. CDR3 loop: CASIPGSRDRGIYEQYF. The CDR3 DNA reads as TGTGCCAGCATTCCTGGGTCGCGGGACAGGGGAATCTACGAGCAGTACTTC.